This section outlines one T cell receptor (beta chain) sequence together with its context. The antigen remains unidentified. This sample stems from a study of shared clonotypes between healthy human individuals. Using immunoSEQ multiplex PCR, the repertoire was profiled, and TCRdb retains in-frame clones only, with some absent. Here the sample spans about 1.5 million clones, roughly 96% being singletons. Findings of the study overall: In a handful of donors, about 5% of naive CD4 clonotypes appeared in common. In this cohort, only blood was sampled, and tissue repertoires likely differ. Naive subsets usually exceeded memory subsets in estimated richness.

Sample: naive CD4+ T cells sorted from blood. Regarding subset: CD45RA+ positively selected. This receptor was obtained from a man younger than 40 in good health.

For the CDR3, the DNA is TGTGCCAGCAGCTCAAATGGGGGACAGATAAACAATCAGCCCCAGCATTTT. As protein: CASSSNGGQINNQPQHF. The chain uses TRBV11-2 and TRBJ1-5, with 7 positions matching TRBD1. The CDR3 covers 17 residues. Per the germline V gene, CDR1 is SGHAT and CDR2 is FQNNGV. With 4 bases clipped from V and 3 bases from J, the junction kept 12 bases outside the gene matches.